Below, one TCR beta chain is given with its context. Antigen specificity is unknown. Time point indicated: week 35, safety follow-up. A single vaccine dose contained 300 ug of mutant IDH1 20-mer peptide, and topical imiquimod was used with it. Across weeks 1, 3, 5, 7, 11, 15, 19 and 23, patients received a vaccination each time, eight in all. Clones were read by immunoSEQ multiplex PCR, and TCRdb kept only the in-frame ones, dropping some. The repertoire includes 35,000 to 50,000 clones, roughly 92% of them detected once, and about 2.1% sits in the top ten. These data originate in a study of a mutant IDH1 vaccine in newly diagnosed glioma. Study at large: Participants attended visit V12, the safety follow-up, at week 35, and then attended visit V13 at week 47.

V lost 2 bases to trimming and J lost 4 bases; unmatched junction nucleotides: 16. CDR3 length: 20 amino acids. CDR1 is LGHNA, CDR2 YNFKEQ, per germline. This chain joins TRBV4-2 and TRBJ2-2, with 10 bases identical to TRBD2. This TCR was recovered from a man aged 50 to 59 with glioma. The sequences come from PBMCs, collected from a glioma patient whose treatment included an IDH1 peptide vaccine. This CDR3 reads CASSQQIRLAGDLGTGELFF. The CDR3 nucleotides read TGTGCCAGCAGCCAACAAATCAGGCTAGCGGGAGATCTAGGCACCGGGGAGCTGTTTTTT.